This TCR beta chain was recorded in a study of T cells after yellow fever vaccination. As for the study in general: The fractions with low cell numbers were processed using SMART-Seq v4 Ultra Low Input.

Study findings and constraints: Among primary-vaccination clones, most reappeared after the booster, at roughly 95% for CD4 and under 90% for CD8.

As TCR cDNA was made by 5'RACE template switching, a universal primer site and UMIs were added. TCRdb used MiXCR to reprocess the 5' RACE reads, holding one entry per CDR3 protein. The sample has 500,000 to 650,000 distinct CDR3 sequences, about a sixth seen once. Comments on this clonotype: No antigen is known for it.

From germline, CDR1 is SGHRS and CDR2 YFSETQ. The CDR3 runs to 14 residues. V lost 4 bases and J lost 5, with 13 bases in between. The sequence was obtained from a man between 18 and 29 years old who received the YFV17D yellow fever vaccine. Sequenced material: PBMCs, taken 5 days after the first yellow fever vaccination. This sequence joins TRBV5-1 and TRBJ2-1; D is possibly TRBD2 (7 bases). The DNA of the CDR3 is TGCGCCAGCAGCGGGGGGGGCGTGGACAATGAGCAGTTCTTC. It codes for CASSGGGVDNEQFF.